The present TCR beta chain was sequenced within a study of shared clonotypes between healthy human individuals. Method: immunoSEQ multiplex PCR; TCRdb's copy keeps in-frame clones and lacks some. The sample has roughly 810,000 clones, approximately 96% seen once; the top ten hold less than 0.25%. On this clone itself: Its antigen is not known.

Cells designated naive CD8 were CD45RO-negative and were positively selected for CCR7, with terminally differentiated effector memory CD45RA+ cells excluded. This CDR3 contains 16 residues. The J segment lost 6 bases and the V segment lost 0 bases, leaving 6 bases of the junction unmatched. Germline CDR1 reads MGHRA; CDR2 reads YSYEKL. Study-level findings and limits: The study found lower generation probabilities in non-shared clonotypes than in those shared by all four donors.

The sequencing sample was made of naive CD8+ T cells sorted from blood. This receptor was taken from a man between 25 and 39 years old in good health. The chain couples TRBV4-1 to TRBJ2-2, with 8 bases lining up with TRBD2. The CDR3 nucleotides are TGCGCCAGCAGCCAAGAAGGACTAGCCTTGCCCGGGGAGCTGTTTTTT. Translating gives CASSQEGLALPGELFF.